A single sample is the source of the 11 T cell receptor beta chains below, sequenced in a study of blood T cell repertoires in COVID-19. The table came from immunoSEQ multiplex PCR; TCRdb's copy has only in-frame clones and leaves some out. The sample consists of about 260,000 clones, around 90% of them appearing once. The specimen was PBMCs or T cells enriched from blood (not recorded which). These receptors were obtained from a man aged 50-60 years who had been exposed to COVID-19.

The chain joins TRBV5-1 to TRBJ2-5, with 10 bases aligning to TRBD2. The V segment lost 3 bases and the J segment 4 bases; nucleotides outside the gene matches: 9. The CDR3 runs to 16 residues. Looked up from germline, CDR1 is SGHRS and CDR2 is YFSETQ. CDR3 region: CASSSSGSTGGETQYF. The CDR3 bases are TGCGCCAGCAGCTCTAGCGGGAGCACGGGTGGAGAGACCCAGTACTTC.

This clone was recorded only once. The rearrangement joins TRBV5-4 to TRBJ2-7; TRBD1 matches 9 bases. Germline-derived CDR1 and CDR2 are SGHNT and YYREEE (reference sequence). This CDR3 is built from 17 residues. After removal of 4 bases from V and 0 bases from J, the junction contained 11 bases not matched to a gene. CDR3 nucleotides: TGTGCCAGCAGCCGCTACACAGGGGGCGAGGGCTCCTACGAGCAGTACTTC. Its protein product is CASSRYTGGEGSYEQYF.

The rearrangement uses TRBV30 and TRBJ2-1, with 8 bases that match TRBD2. This CDR3 spans 16 amino acids. J gave up 0 bases and V 7 bases, and 11 bases lay outside the gene matches. Germline CDR1 is GTSNPN and CDR2 is SVGIG (reference sequence). The CDR3 is CASTSRLANSYNEQFF. Written as DNA, the CDR3 is TGTGCCTCTACGTCAAGACTAGCGAACTCCTACAATGAGCAGTTCTTC. The full variable domain, its missing parts supplied by reference TRBV30 and TRBJ2-1, is SQTIHQWPATLVQPVGSPLSLECTVEGTSNPNLYWYRQAAGRGLQLLFYSVGIGQISSEVPQNLSASRPQDRQFILSSKKLLLSDSGFYLCASTSRLANSYNEQFFGPGTRLTVL.

This chain links TRBV5-1 with TRBJ1-2, with 8 bases aligning to TRBD1. The V gene's germline CDR1 is SGHRS and CDR2 YFSETQ. V shed 4 bases, J shed 5 bases, and the junction held 7 bases outside the gene matches. The CDR3 consists of 14 residues. The CDR3 sequence is CASSGGRQGYGYTF. The DNA of the CDR3 is TGCGCCAGCAGCGGGGGACGACAGGGGTATGGCTACACCTTC.

The rearrangement links TRBV28 to TRBJ2-7; 7 bases are shared with TRBD1. The CDR3 runs 12 residues. Germline values: CDR1 MDHEN, CDR2 SYDVKM. After removal of 7 bases from V and 3 bases from J, the junction contained 3 bases not matched to a gene. CDR3 loop: CASMTGSYEQYF. The CDR3 coding sequence is TGTGCCAGCATGACAGGGAGCTACGAGCAGTACTTC.

The chain recombines TRBV5-1 with TRBJ1-5, with D unclear. CDR1 and CDR2 (germline): SGHRS, YFSETQ. The CDR3 sequence is 14 residues long. The germline V and J ends were trimmed by 0 bases and 4 bases, with 8 bases remaining between them. In DNA form, the CDR3 reads TGCGCCAGCAGCTTGGGAGGAAGGAATCAGCCCCAGCATTTT. It codes for CASSLGGRNQPQHF.

The chain uses TRBV5-1 and TRBJ2-5; TRBD2 agrees at 8 bases. The CDR3 consists of 14 residues. CDR1 is SGHRS, CDR2 YFSETQ, per germline. V lost 2 bases and J lost 5; bases outside the gene matches: 5. The CDR3 protein is CASSFSGIRETQYF. The CDR3, as DNA: TGCGCCAGCAGCTTTAGCGGGATTAGGGAGACCCAGTACTTC.

This rearrangement joins TRBV5-4 to TRBJ1-1; maybe TRBD1 (6 bases). The germline V gene encodes CDR1 SGHNT and CDR2 YYREEE (reference sequence). The V and J ends lost 1 base and 1 base respectively, with 8 bases between them. The CDR3 contains 14 residues. CDR3 in amino acids: CASSLQGTNTEAFF. The CDR3 DNA reads as TGTGCCAGCAGCTTGCAGGGGACGAACACTGAAGCTTTCTTT.

This chain links TRBV5-4 with TRBJ2-4, with 8 positions matching TRBD1. Unmatched junction bases numbered 7, after V lost 3 bases and J lost 8 bases. Germline CDR1 and CDR2: SGHNT and YYREEE (reference sequence). This CDR3 contains 14 residues. CDR3 sequence (DNA): TGTGCCAGCAGCTGGAAAGGACAGGGCCACATTCAGTACTTC. Its protein product is CASSWKGQGHIQYF.

J is TRBJ1-6 and V is TRBV27; a possible D gene is TRBD1 (5 bases). Deletions cut 5 bases from V and 0 bases from J, with 11 bases between. Germline CDR1 and CDR2: MNHEY and SMNVEV (reference sequence). The CDR3 is made up of 16 amino acids. The CDR3 DNA follows: TGTGCCAGCAGTCAGCAGGGAAGCTCCTATAATTCACCCCTCCACTTT. Its translation is CASSQQGSSYNSPLHF.

The CDR3 loop is CASTDRASGYTF. The CDR3 DNA sequence: TGTGCCAGCACGGACAGGGCGAGTGGCTACACCTTC. This rearrangement joins TRBV6-5 to TRBJ1-2, with TRBD1 matching over 8 bases. This CDR3 comprises 12 residues. V lost 7 bases to trimming and J lost 7 bases; unmatched junction nucleotides: 5. Germline CDR1 reads MNHEY; CDR2 reads SVGAGI.